Listed here are 26 T cell receptor beta chains from one sample, sequenced in a study of graft-versus-host responses after intestinal transplantation. Clones were sequenced by immunoSEQ multiplex PCR, and TCRdb holds only the in-frame ones, with some missing. The sample lists 7,700 or so clones, around 30% occurring once. This material consisted of alloreactive CD4+ T cells from a mixed lymphocyte reaction culture, taken before transplantation. Subset: CFSE-low proliferating T cells sorted from roughly 6-day pre-transplant mixed lymphocyte reaction (GvH or HvG direction). These receptors originate from a human patient who was an organ donor for intestinal transplantation.

This clone is labeled as medium-sized. The rearrangement links TRBV6-5 to TRBJ2-5; TRBD2 matches at 7 bases. Trimming at V came to 8 bases and at J to 2 bases, leaving 11 bases not matched to a gene. The CDR3 has 15 amino acids. Germline CDR1 MNHEY, CDR2 SVGAGI. CDR3 sequence reads: CASRTPFGGQETQYF. Here the CDR3 DNA reads TGTGCCAGCCGCACTCCTTTCGGGGGGCAAGAGACCCAGTACTTC.

This chain joins TRBV13 and TRBJ2-3, with a tentative D call TRBD2 (6 bases). CDR1 and CDR2 (germline): PRHDT, FYEKMQ (reference sequence). The CDR3 has 15 amino acids. Trimming took off 1 base at V and 5 bases at J, with 13 bases between the two ends. The CDR3 DNA sequence: TGTGCCAGCAGCTTAGACCGGAGGGCCGGAGATACGCAGTATTTT. Protein sequence: CASSLDRRAGDTQYF.

By share of the sample, this clone is medium-sized. The chain combines TRBV4-2 with TRBJ2-3; 8 nucleotides line up with TRBD1. The CDR3 spans 16 residues. CDR1 LGHNA and CDR2 YNFKEQ come from the germline V gene. V was clipped by 4 bases and J by 1 base; unmatched bases: 7. CDR3 sequence: CASSPGQAGGTDTQYF. The CDR3 DNA sequence: TGTGCCAGCAGCCCGGGACAGGCCGGGGGCACAGATACGCAGTATTTT.

By share, this clone ranks as medium-sized (0.01 to 0.1%). The chain recombines TRBV4-3 with TRBJ2-2; D is perhaps TRBD2 (5 bases). This CDR3 is built from 15 residues. Between the trimmed V and J ends, which lost 4 bases and 11 bases, there was a span of 20 bases. Germline V gene data show CDR1 as LGHNA and CDR2 as YSLEER. Here the CDR3 reads CASSRTHRSGFELFF. The CDR3 nucleotides read TGCGCCAGCAGCCGAACCCACCGATCGGGGTTCGAGCTGTTTTTT.

The chain couples TRBV9 to TRBJ2-2; D not resolved. From germline, CDR1 is SGDLS and CDR2 YYNGEE. The CDR3 has 15 residues. Trimming removed 3 bases from V and 6 bases from J, with 15 bases in between. The CDR3 protein is CASSDHRGLAGELFF. The CDR3 nucleotides are TGTGCCAGCAGCGACCACCGCGGTCTCGCCGGGGAGCTGTTTTTT. Filled out from reference TRBV9 and TRBJ2-2, the complete variable domain reads DSGVTQTPKHLITATGQRVTLRCSPRSGDLSVYWYQQSLDQGLQFLIQYYNGEERAKGNILERFSAQQFPDLHSELNLSSLELGDSALYFCASSDHRGLAGELFFGEGSRLTVL.

V is TRBV5-6 and J is TRBJ2-7; maybe TRBD1 (5 bases). V gave up 0 bases and J gave up 2 bases, with 15 bases separating them. CDR1 and CDR2 (germline): SGHDT, YYEEEE. The CDR3 covers 16 residues. In nucleotides, the CDR3 is TGTGCCAGCAGCTTGGGCGTGAGAAGGGGAACCTACGAGCAGTACTTC. Amino acid sequence: CASSLGVRRGTYEQYF.

The rearrangement joins TRBV2 to TRBJ2-5; D is possibly TRBD1 (6 bases). This CDR3 is 12 amino acids long. Trimming took 6 bases from V and 5 from J, leaving 10 bases between them. In germline, CDR1 is SNHLY, CDR2 FYNNEI. The CDR3 nucleotides read TGTGCCAGCAGCAGGGGTCGTGAGACCCAGTACTTC. Translating gives CASSRGRETQYF.

The gene calls are TRBV7-2 and TRBJ2-1; TRBD2 aligns across 13 bases. Germline CDR1 is SGHTA and CDR2 is FQGNSA. The junction had 6 bases not matched to a gene; V was cut back by 3 bases and J by 7 bases. The CDR3 has 16 amino acids. CDR3 residues: CASSFGLAGVFNEQFF. DNA for the CDR3: TGTGCCAGCAGCTTCGGACTAGCGGGAGTTTTTAATGAGCAGTTCTTC.

The V and J genes are TRBV7-2 and TRBJ2-1; D tentatively reads TRBD1 or TRBD2 (9 bases each). Trimming removed 5 bases from V and 9 bases from J, with 32 bases in between. This CDR3 comprises 19 residues. Germline V CDR1 and CDR2: SGHTA, FQGNSA. CDR3 coding DNA: TGTGCCAGCAGCCGAAAGACAAGACAGGGGGGGGGACTAGCCTCTGAGCAGTTCTTC. This codes for CASSRKTRQGGGLASEQFF.

This clone is categorized as medium-sized. The rearrangement joins TRBV10-3 to TRBJ2-7, with 8 bases lining up with TRBD2. Germline CDR1 and CDR2: ENHRY and SYGVKD. This CDR3 comprises 14 residues. V shed 2 bases, J shed 4 bases, and the junction held 4 bases outside the gene matches. The CDR3 loop is CAISEVAGRYEQYF. As DNA, the CDR3 is TGTGCCATCAGTGAGGTAGCGGGAAGGTACGAGCAGTACTTC.

J is TRBJ2-1 and V is TRBV7-2; TRBD2 matches 9 bases. The germline CDR1 and CDR2 sequences are SGHTA and FQGNSA. The CDR3 is 15 residues long. V lost 5 bases and J lost 9; bases outside the gene matches: 11. In DNA form, the CDR3 reads TGTGCCAGCAGCCAGGGACTAGCAGGGCCTCGTGAGCAGTTCTTC. It encodes CASSQGLAGPREQFF.

This clone was found a few times. This rearrangement joins TRBV10-2 to TRBJ2-3; possible D gene TRBD2, 5 bases. Trimming left V 3 bases short and J 2 bases short, with 9 bases between. The CDR3 spans 14 residues. CDR1 and CDR2 (germline): WSHSY, SAAADI. CDR3 sequence (DNA): TGCGCCAGCAGTGATTGGGGAGCCACAGATACGCAGTATTTT. Protein sequence: CASSDWGATDTQYF.

This clone has a handful of counts. The J gene is TRBJ2-7, the V gene TRBV7-2; 7 bases match TRBD2. J was trimmed by 6 bases and V by 5 bases; bases with no gene match: 7. From germline, CDR1 is SGHTA and CDR2 FQGNSA. This CDR3 is built from 13 residues. The CDR3 here is CASSPRTRGEQYF. The CDR3 nucleotides read TGTGCCAGCAGCCCTAGGACTAGAGGCGAGCAGTACTTC.

This clone was seen a few times. V gene TRBV6-1 combines with J gene TRBJ2-3, with 7 nucleotides matching TRBD1. Germline trimming cut 7 bases from V and 1 base from J; bases unmatched to any gene: 8. Per the germline V gene, CDR1 is MNHNS and CDR2 is SASEGT. The CDR3 totals 15 residues. The CDR3 loop reads CASNKRQGRTDTQYF. The CDR3 bases are TGTGCCAGCAATAAACGACAGGGACGCACAGATACGCAGTATTTT.

This chain joins TRBV7-9 and TRBJ1-1; the D is unclear. V lost 6 bases to trimming and J lost 2 bases, with 13 bases between them. The CDR3 is 14 amino acids. Germline lookup yields CDR1 SEHNR and CDR2 FQNEAQ (reference sequence). The CDR3 DNA follows: TGTGCCAGCAGGCCCTATAAGATAAACACTGAAGCTTTCTTT. Translation: CASRPYKINTEAFF.

By sample fraction, this clone is medium-sized. This rearrangement joins TRBV7-2 to TRBJ2-3, with 16 nucleotides matching TRBD2. V lost 5 bases to trimming and J lost 2 bases; unmatched junction nucleotides: 10. The CDR3 runs 19 residues. Per germline, CDR1 SGHTA and CDR2 FQGNSA. The CDR3 loop is CASSARPGLAGGTTDTQYF. For the CDR3, the DNA is TGTGCCAGCAGCGCCCGCCCGGGACTAGCGGGGGGGACCACAGATACGCAGTATTTT.

V gene TRBV12-5 combines with J gene TRBJ2-7, with 10 bases aligning to TRBD1. CDR1 and CDR2 from the germline V gene are LGHNT and FRNRAP. J gave up 5 bases and V 6 bases, and 7 bases lay outside the gene matches. CDR3 length equals 14 residues. CDR3 DNA sequence: TGTGCTAGTGGGCCCGGGACAGGGGCCCACGAGCAGTACTTC. Translating gives CASGPGTGAHEQYF.

By share, this clone counts as medium-sized. The CDR3 is CASSYVTGTGVEQYF. Here the CDR3 DNA reads TGCGCCAGCAGCTATGTTACCGGGACAGGGGTCGAGCAGTACTTC. The rearrangement links TRBV5-1 to TRBJ2-7; TRBD1 matches 10 bases. CDR3 length equals 15 residues. V dropped 3 bases and J dropped 6; count of bases not matched to a gene: 9. Germline CDR1 is SGHRS and CDR2 is YFSETQ. Full variable domain (remainder filled in from reference TRBV5-1 and TRBJ2-7): KAGVTQTPRYLIKTRGQQVTLSCSPISGHRSVSWYQQTPGQGLQFLFEYFSETQRNKGNFPGRFSGRQFSNSRSEMNVSTLELGDSALYLCASSYVTGTGVEQYFGPGTRLTVT.

The chain uses TRBV11-2 and TRBJ2-3; TRBD1 agrees at 8 bases. The V gene end was trimmed by 5 bases and the J gene end by 1 base; junction bases not matched to a gene: 8. CDR3 size: 16 residues. From germline, CDR1 is SGHAT and CDR2 FQNNGV. Here the CDR3 reads CASSPGQAGGTDTQYF. For the CDR3, the DNA is TGTGCCAGCAGCCCGGGACAGGCCGGGGGCACAGATACGCAGTATTTT.

The chain joins TRBV11-1 to TRBJ2-5; weak D call: TRBD1 (6 bases). The CDR3 totals 14 residues. Trimming removed 1 base from V and 2 bases from J, with 8 bases in between. CDR1 SGHAT and CDR2 FQDESV come from the germline V gene (reference sequence). CDR3 nucleotides: TGTGCCAGCAGCTTAGTCAGGGGACAAGAGACCCAGTACTTC. Translated: CASSLVRGQETQYF. The full variable domain, in which reference TRBV11-1 and TRBJ2-5 provide the parts outside the CDR3, is EAEVAQSPRYKITEKSQAVAFWCDPISGHATLYWYRQILGQGPELLVQFQDESVVDDSQLPKDRFSAERLKGVDSTLKIQPAELGDSAMYLCASSLVRGQETQYFGPGTRLLVL.

This clone is medium-sized within its sample. The V call is TRBV4-2, the J call TRBJ2-7, with TRBD1 identical over 7 bases. V lost 1 base and J lost 4; bases outside the gene matches: 13. This CDR3 has 17 residues. Per the germline V gene, CDR1 is LGHNA and CDR2 is YNFKEQ. The CDR3 reads CASSQGPGGEGEYEQYF. CDR3 nucleotides: TGTGCCAGCAGCCAAGGACCAGGGGGAGAGGGGGAATACGAGCAGTACTTC.

Relative to its sample, this clone is medium-sized. V is TRBV5-1 and J is TRBJ2-7; no definite D call. V lost 0 bases, J lost 4 bases, and 14 bases lay in between. CDR1 is SGHRS, CDR2 YFSETQ, per germline. The length of the CDR3 is 15 residues. CDR3 protein: CASSLDLVGRYEQYF. In DNA, the CDR3 is TGCGCCAGCAGCTTGGACCTAGTCGGTAGGTACGAGCAGTACTTC.

CDR3 loop: CASSPPRAGGRRTEAFF. CDR3 in DNA: TGTGCCAGCTCACCACCGCGGGCAGGGGGCAGACGGACTGAAGCTTTCTTT. The gene calls are TRBV18 and TRBJ1-1; 8 bases align to TRBD1. The CDR3 is 17 residues long. Germline assignment: CDR1 KGHSH and CDR2 LQKENI. J gave up 5 bases and V 0 bases, and 11 bases lay outside the gene matches.

The rearrangement uses TRBV18 and TRBJ1-5, with TRBD1 matching 9 bases. Germline V gene sequence: CDR1 KGHSH, CDR2 LQKENI. The ends lost 3 bases at V and 3 bases at J; junction bases unmatched: 9. The CDR3 extends over 17 amino acids. The CDR3 nucleotides are TGTGCCAGCTCACCCGACAGGGGGGGGGCTACCAATCAGCCCCAGCATTTT. Translating it yields CASSPDRGGATNQPQHF.

In this sample, this clone turned up a few times. The rearrangement joins TRBV7-2 to TRBJ1-2, with unresolved D. The V end lost 5 bases, the J end lost 2 bases, and 6 bases lay between the germline ends. CDR1 and CDR2 from the germline V gene are SGHTA and FQGNSA. This CDR3 is 12 amino acids long. The CDR3 loop is CASSQTNYGYTF. The CDR3 nucleotides are TGTGCCAGCAGCCAGACAAACTATGGCTACACCTTC.

J is TRBJ2-3 and V is TRBV28, with 8 bases identical to TRBD2. Losses at the gene ends were 5 bases for V and 3 bases for J; bases not matched to a gene: 10. The CDR3 sequence is 16 residues long. Germline V CDR1 and CDR2: MDHEN, SYDVKM. The CDR3 sequence is CASSLQAGVRTDTQYF. CDR3 in DNA: TGTGCCAGCAGTCTACAAGCGGGAGTAAGAACAGATACGCAGTATTTT.